This T cell receptor (beta chain) was retrieved from a study of Ad26.COV2.S vaccination and SARS-CoV-2 variants. Overall study results and limits: Participants in the vaccine arm had higher spike-specific TCR breadth; placebo recipients had lower.

On this clone itself: Its antigen remains unidentified.

The treatment here: around 19 received Ad26.COV2.S at low or high dose, single or two shots; about 5 received placebo; per-sample allocation not given. Material that was analyzed had been drawn on day 63 after the first vaccine or placebo injection. Ad26 vector vaccine expressed Wuhan-strain SARS-CoV-2 spike. Trimming stripped 3 bases from V and 6 bases from J, with 8 bases between. CDR3 length equals 13 residues. Germline V CDR1 and CDR2: MNHEY, SMNVEV (reference sequence). Generated by immunoSEQ multiplex PCR, the TCRdb table keeps only in-frame clones and is missing some. The data hold about 350,000 clones, with about 89% observed a single time.

This receptor was obtained from a person aged 18-65 years who received the Ad26.COV2.S COVID-19 vaccine or a placebo. The source material was peripheral blood, sampled in a trial of Ad26.COV2.S vaccine versus placebo. The rearrangement uses TRBV27 and TRBJ2-2; no definite D call. The CDR3 DNA reads as TGTGCCAGCAGTTTGGGGTTCGCCGGGGAGCTGTTTTTT. Translation gives CASSLGFAGELFF.